This TCR beta chain appears in the sequencing data of a study of T-cell reconstitution after alpha-beta-depleted transplantation in children. This clonotype came up many times. What it binds is not known. TCRbeta library construction was performed incorporating unique molecular identifiers. One entry per CDR3 protein, called by TCRdb with MiXCR from the PCR reads. The repertoire holds 900,000 or so distinct CDR3 sequences, with approximately 15% as singletons. Study-level findings and limits: T cells produced anew were the main source of T-cell counts and diversity one year after transplant. Two months or so post-transplant, alpha-beta T cells reportedly derived from several hundred expanded graft clones. Some patients' high day-60 TCRbeta diversity was traced to surviving recipient T cells and thymic progenitors.

The TCR comes from a male patient between 5 and 17 years old who had a stem cell transplant for acute lymphoblastic leukemia, so the T cells may come from the graft donor. This sample comprised PBMCs, mostly from graft donor cells, obtained 360 days after TCRalphabeta/CD19-depleted stem cell transplant.

The CDR3 region has the DNA TGTGCCAGCAGCTTGTTAAAGCGGGAGAGAGAGACCCAGTACTTC. As protein: CASSLLKRERETQYF. V usage is TRBV7-2 and J usage is TRBJ2-5; the match to TRBD2 covers 8 bases. CDR1 SGHTA and CDR2 FQGNSA come from the germline V gene. CDR3 length equals 15 residues. The trim removed 3 bases at V and 4 bases at J, leaving 7 bases unmatched. Based on the CDR3 plus reference TRBV7-2 and TRBJ2-5, the full variable domain is GAGVSQSPSNKVTEKGKDVELRCDPISGHTALYWYRQSLGQGLEFLIYFQGNSAPDKSGLPSDRFSAERTGGSVSTLTIQRTQQEDSAVYLCASSLLKRERETQYFGPGTRLLVL.